One sample yielded the 8 T cell receptor beta chains listed below, sequenced in a study of neurological immune-mediated disorders. TCRdb ran MiXCR on the 5' RACE reads and lists one entry per CDR3 protein. The sample shows roughly 60,000 distinct CDR3 sequences, 9.5% to 12% of them seen only once. Sequenced material: PBMCs. The origin of the receptors is a man aged 60 to 69 in good health.

At least ten counts were recorded for this clonotype. The chain employs TRBV20-1 and TRBJ2-7; D unresolved. CDR3 length equals 12 residues. Trimming took 7 bases from V and 4 from J, leaving 14 bases between them. Per germline, CDR1 DFQATT and CDR2 SNEGSKA (reference sequence). The DNA of the CDR3 is TGCAGTGGTGGCAGTGAAATTTACGAGCAGTACTTC. It yields the protein CSGGSEIYEQYF.

This clonotype was counted at least ten times. This chain connects TRBV6-1 to TRBJ2-7; TRBD1 might be the D (6 bases). Germline CDR1 is MNHNS and CDR2 is SASEGT. With 1 base removed from V and 4 bases from J, the gap between germline ends came to 8 bases. The CDR3 runs 13 residues. The CDR3 nucleotides are TGTGCCAGCAGTGAAGGACAGGATTACGAGCAGTACTTC. Amino acid sequence: CASSEGQDYEQYF.

This clonotype occurred many times. The chain recombines TRBV12-3 or TRBV12-4 with TRBJ1-6; the match to TRBD1 covers 10 bases. V lost 3 bases and J lost 8; bases outside the gene matches: 7. The CDR3 length is 16 residues. The CDR3 reads CASSLSRDRGDSPLHF. The CDR3 nucleotides read TGTGCCAGCAGTTTGAGTCGGGACAGGGGTGATTCACCCCTCCACTTT.

This clonotype was found many times. The chain couples TRBV7-8 to TRBJ2-1; 8 nucleotides align to TRBD2. Germline V gives CDR1 SGHVS, CDR2 FQNEAQ. The CDR3 length is 16 residues. The J segment lost 9 bases and the V segment lost 1 base, leaving 11 bases of the junction unmatched. In DNA, the CDR3 is TGTGCCAGCAGCTTAGTGGGTAGCGGGGCCAGGGGTGAGCAGTTCTTC. Protein product: CASSLVGSGARGEQFF.

This clonotype appeared many times. This chain joins TRBV7-2 and TRBJ2-1; D is undetermined. Trimming removed 6 bases from V and 7 bases from J, with 13 bases in between. In germline, CDR1 is SGHTA, CDR2 FQGNSA. The CDR3 covers 13 residues. The CDR3 nucleotides read TGTGCCAGCAGGACATACGAAGGGAATGAGCAGTTCTTC. Translating it yields CASRTYEGNEQFF.

V gene TRBV25-1 combines with J gene TRBJ2-5; 8 nucleotides align to TRBD1. The CDR3 is 15 residues long. Unmatched junction bases numbered 11, after V lost 6 bases and J lost 5 bases. CDR1 and CDR2 (germline): MGHDK, SYGVNS. The CDR3 DNA follows: TGTGCCAGCAGACCAGACAGGGGCGCGGTTGAGACCCAGTACTTC. Its protein is CASRPDRGAVETQYF.

As for this clonotype: Germline is not matched at one junction end, which may reflect a read error. This chain connects TRBV5-1 to TRBJ2-6; weak D call: TRBD2 (6 bases). The V gene's germline CDR1 is SGHRS and CDR2 YFSETQ. The length of the CDR3 is 15 residues. The CDR3 here is CASSQREVGANVLTF. The CDR3 DNA follows: TGCGCCAGCAGCCAGAGGGAGGTCGGGGCAAACGTCCTGACTTTC.

This clonotype occurred many times. J is TRBJ2-5 and V is TRBV5-1, with a possible D match to TRBD1 (6 bases). V lost 2 bases to trimming and J lost 2 bases, with 10 bases between them. This CDR3 has 14 residues. The germline V gene encodes CDR1 SGHRS and CDR2 YFSETQ. In DNA form, the CDR3 reads TGCGCCAGCAGCTTACAGGGTCATCAAGAGACCCAGTACTTC. Translated: CASSLQGHQETQYF.